These 27 T cell receptor beta chains share one sample of origin, sequenced in a study of radiation and T cells in renal cell carcinoma. As to time point: blood 4 weeks post-SBRT, at nephrectomy. Noted treatment: 15 Gy SBRT to primary tumor, nephrectomy 4 weeks later. Method: immunoSEQ multiplex PCR; TCRdb's copy keeps in-frame clones and lacks some. The data contain about 77,000 clones, roughly 85% of them seen just once; the ten biggest clones take up roughly 2.2%. The material was blood, obtained from a patient whose treatment included radiotherapy and nephrectomy. Receptors were obtained from a woman aged 55-75 years with renal cell carcinoma.

This chain uses TRBV7-2 with TRBJ2-1; 10 bases line up with TRBD2. Germline trimming cut 5 bases from V and 3 bases from J; bases unmatched to any gene: 4. The length of the CDR3 is 15 residues. CDR1 is SGHTA, CDR2 FQGNSA, per germline. CDR3 loop: CASSPRTSGYNEQFF. As DNA, the CDR3 is TGTGCCAGCAGCCCCCGGACTAGCGGCTACAATGAGCAGTTCTTC. The variable domain in full, completed from reference TRBV7-2 and TRBJ2-1, reads GAGVSQSPSNKVTEKGKDVELRCDPISGHTALYWYRQSLGQGLEFLIYFQGNSAPDKSGLPSDRFSAERTGGSVSTLTIQRTQQEDSAVYLCASSPRTSGYNEQFFGPGTRLTVL.

J is TRBJ1-6 and V is TRBV27, with 8 bases aligning to TRBD1. V shed 0 bases and J 8 bases; nucleotides not matched to a gene: 6. The CDR3 is 16 amino acids. CDR1 MNHEY and CDR2 SMNVEV come from the germline V gene (reference sequence). CDR3 sequence: CASSLSGQGWDSPLHF. The DNA for the CDR3 is TGTGCCAGCAGTTTATCTGGACAGGGTTGGGATTCACCCCTCCACTTT.

V is TRBV5-6 and J is TRBJ1-3, with a possible D match to TRBD1 (5 bases). The V gene lost 4 bases and the J gene lost 0 bases, with 14 bases spanning the gap. Germline loops: CDR1 SGHDT, CDR2 YYEEEE. This CDR3 has 16 residues. The CDR3 region is CASSGSGGGSGNTIYF. As DNA, the CDR3 is TGTGCCAGCAGCGGCTCTGGCGGGGGCTCTGGAAACACCATATATTTT.

DNA for the CDR3: TGCGCCAGCACCCTGAGCACTAGCAGGAGAAGCATATCCTACAATGAGCAGTTCTTC. Translating gives CASTLSTSRRSISYNEQFF. V usage is TRBV5-1 and J usage is TRBJ2-1; perhaps TRBD2 as D (6 bases). The CDR3 is 19 amino acids. V was pared by 6 bases and J by 1 base, with 26 bases between. Germline CDR1 and CDR2: SGHRS and YFSETQ.

The genes are TRBV29-1 and TRBJ2-1, with 9 bases that match TRBD1. The germline V gene encodes CDR1 SQVTM and CDR2 ANQGSEA. Unmatched junction bases numbered 12, after V lost 7 bases and J lost 8 bases. This CDR3 contains 14 residues. The CDR3 DNA is TGCAGCGGGGATATATGGACAGGGGCCTATGAGCAGTTCTTC. It yields the protein CSGDIWTGAYEQFF.

V usage is TRBV19 and J usage is TRBJ1-1, with TRBD1 identical over 7 bases. Per the germline V gene, CDR1 is LNHDA and CDR2 is SQIVND (reference sequence). This CDR3 region has 15 residues. Trimming took 5 bases from V and 0 from J; bases not matched to a gene: 6. CDR3 sequence: CASSVPQGLNTEAFF. The CDR3 region has the DNA TGTGCCAGTAGTGTTCCACAGGGGTTGAACACTGAAGCTTTCTTT.

V usage is TRBV5-1 and J usage is TRBJ2-4, with D possibly being TRBD2 (6 bases). Trimming removed 4 bases at V and 0 bases at J, with 17 bases between. This CDR3 has 17 amino acids. CDR1 and CDR2 from the germline V gene are SGHRS and YFSETQ. For the CDR3, the DNA is TGCGCCAGCAGCAGGGGACTTAACACTCAAGCCAAAAACATTCAGTACTTC. The encoded protein is CASSRGLNTQAKNIQYF.

The chain joins TRBV4-2 to TRBJ1-5, with D uncertain. The length of the CDR3 is 13 residues. Trimming shortened V by 0 bases and J by 6 bases, and 6 bases separated the two germline ends. Per germline, CDR1 LGHNA and CDR2 YNFKEQ. Here the CDR3 reads CASSQDLSQPQHF. CDR3 in DNA: TGTGCCAGCAGCCAAGATTTATCTCAGCCCCAGCATTTT.

The gene calls are TRBV6-5 and TRBJ1-1; D uncertain. The CDR3 sequence is 13 residues long. Germline loops: CDR1 MNHEY, CDR2 SVGAGI. Trimming shortened V by 6 bases and J by 1 base, and 9 bases separated the two germline ends. CDR3 region: CASRLHRNTEAFF. CDR3 bases: TGTGCCAGCAGACTCCACAGGAACACTGAAGCTTTCTTT.

This rearrangement joins TRBV4-1 to TRBJ2-1; D may be TRBD1 (6 bases). The germline CDR1 and CDR2 sequences are MGHRA and YSYEKL. The CDR3 length is 14 residues. V shed 1 base and J shed 7 bases, with 11 bases lying between them. CDR3 nucleotides: TGCGCCAGCAGCCAAGGGACAGTTAGGAATGAGCAGTTCTTC. Translating gives CASSQGTVRNEQFF.

The CDR3 loop reads CASSFAAGDHTGELFF. The CDR3 DNA reads TGTGCCAGCAGCTTCGCTGCGGGAGATCACACCGGGGAGCTGTTTTTT. The chain couples TRBV5-4 to TRBJ2-2; 7 bases match TRBD2. V lost 2 bases to trimming and J lost 3 bases; unmatched junction nucleotides: 7. This CDR3 is 16 amino acids long. Germline-derived CDR1 and CDR2 are SGHNT and YYREEE (reference sequence).

V and J are TRBV7-2 and TRBJ2-3, with 12 nucleotides matching TRBD2. Trimming took 1 base from V and 0 from J; bases not matched to a gene: 5. The germline gives CDR1 SGHTA, CDR2 FQGNSA. This CDR3 spans 18 amino acids. The CDR3 loop reads CASSLVASGRVSTDTQYF. The CDR3 nucleotides read TGTGCCAGCAGCTTAGTCGCTAGCGGGAGGGTTAGCACAGATACGCAGTATTTT.

This clone was observed once. This chain links TRBV6-5 with TRBJ2-7; 8 positions match TRBD1. CDR3 size: 16 residues. From germline, CDR1 is MNHEY and CDR2 SVGAGI. Trimming cost V 4 bases and J 0 bases; bases outside gene matches: 8. The CDR3 bases are TGTGCCAGCAGTTCGACAGGGGAGAGGTTCTCCTACGAGCAGTACTTC. Amino acid sequence: CASSSTGERFSYEQYF.

The chain carries TRBV19 and TRBJ1-2; tentative D call: TRBD1 (5 bases). Per the germline V gene, CDR1 is LNHDA and CDR2 is SQIVND (reference sequence). Trimming took off 7 bases at V and 1 base at J, with 13 bases between the two ends. CDR3 length: 14 residues. DNA for the CDR3: TGTGCCAGTACCGTTAACGGGGGTAACTATGGCTACACCTTC. Encoded protein: CASTVNGGNYGYTF. The full variable domain, rest sourced from reference TRBV19 and TRBJ1-2, is DGGITQSPKYLFRKEGQNVTLSCEQNLNHDAMYWYRQDPGQGLRLIYYSQIVNDFQKGDIAEGYSVSREKKESFPLTVTSAQKNPTAFYLCASTVNGGNYGYTFGSGTRLTVV.

This chain uses TRBV7-1 with TRBJ1-2, with 8 bases aligning to TRBD1. TRBV7-1 is reported as an ORF; its role is uncertain. V trimming: 4 bases; J trimming: 2 bases; junction bases outside the gene matches: 9. This CDR3 contains 16 residues. The CDR3 loop is CASSLGGDRRNYGYTF. The CDR3 DNA is TGTGCCAGCAGCTTAGGGGGGGACAGGAGGAACTATGGCTACACCTTC.

The chain recombines TRBV9 with TRBJ1-2; D is uncertain. The CDR3 extends over 14 amino acids. Deletions cut 0 bases from V and 4 bases from J, with 10 bases between. Germline V lookup: CDR1 SGDLS, CDR2 YYNGEE. CDR3 loop: CASSVGTESYGYTF. The CDR3 coding sequence is TGTGCCAGCAGCGTAGGGACCGAGTCCTATGGCTACACCTTC. The variable domain in full, with the rest retrieved from reference TRBV9 and TRBJ1-2, is DSGVTQTPKHLITATGQRVTLRCSPRSGDLSVYWYQQSLDQGLQFLIQYYNGEERAKGNILERFSAQQFPDLHSELNLSSLELGDSALYFCASSVGTESYGYTFGSGTRLTVV.

The chain employs TRBV15 and TRBJ2-7; TRBD2 is a possible D gene (5 bases). V lost 3 bases and J lost 3, with 12 bases in between. CDR3 length: 14 residues. Germline loops: CDR1 LNHNV, CDR2 YYDKDF (reference sequence). CDR3 residues: CATSRGRPFYEQYF. CDR3 sequence (DNA): TGTGCCACCAGCAGGGGGAGACCCTTCTACGAGCAGTACTTC.

V usage is TRBV5-1 and J usage is TRBJ1-5; D is perhaps TRBD1 (5 bases). Trimming took off 1 base at V and 5 bases at J, with 13 bases between the two ends. The CDR3 is 15 residues long. CDR1 is SGHRS and CDR2 is YFSETQ in the germline V gene. CDR3 DNA: TGCGCCAGCAGCTTGTCCGGGACGATGTATCAGCCCCAGCATTTT. Residues: CASSLSGTMYQPQHF.

The genes are TRBV5-1 and TRBJ1-2; 7 bases agree with TRBD1. With 4 bases clipped from V and 5 bases from J, the junction kept 5 bases outside the gene matches. CDR3 length equals 13 residues. Germline CDR1 SGHRS, CDR2 YFSETQ. CDR3 coding DNA: TGCGCCAGCAGCCCTTCAGGGGGTTATGGCTACACCTTC. This encodes CASSPSGGYGYTF.

V and J are TRBV5-4 and TRBJ2-1; D is unresolved. Germline lookup yields CDR1 SGHNT and CDR2 YYREEE (reference sequence). The CDR3 length is 15 residues. V was shortened by 2 bases and J by 1 base, with 10 bases between the two germline ends. CDR3 amino acids: CASSFGGGSYNEQFF. Here the CDR3 DNA reads TGTGCCAGCAGCTTTGGCGGTGGTTCCTACAATGAGCAGTTCTTC. Together with reference TRBV5-4 and TRBJ2-1, the CDR3 gives the full variable domain: ETGVTQSPTHLIKTRGQQVTLRCSSQSGHNTVSWYQQALGQGPQFIFQYYREEENGRGNFPPRFSGLQFPNYSSELNVNALELDDSALYLCASSFGGGSYNEQFFGPGTRLTVL.

The J gene is TRBJ2-1, the V gene TRBV11-2; a weak D match, TRBD1 (5 bases). The CDR3 consists of 17 residues. In germline, CDR1 is SGHAT, CDR2 FQNNGV. Trimming removed 3 bases at V and 4 bases at J, with 19 bases between. CDR3 nucleotide sequence: TGTGCCAGCAGCTTTCCCCCAGGGCGGATCTTATACAATGAGCAGTTCTTC. This gives the protein CASSFPPGRILYNEQFF.

The chain employs TRBV7-3 and TRBJ2-1; 13 positions agree with TRBD2. Germline CDR1 is SGHTA and CDR2 is FQGTGA. Trimming removed 5 bases from V and 10 bases from J; junction bases left unmatched: 11. The CDR3 runs to 16 residues. CDR3 DNA: TGTGCCAGCAGCCCGCGGACTAGCGGGAGTCCTGGGGAGCAGTTCTTC. Translated, it gives CASSPRTSGSPGEQFF.

In its sample, this clone ranks as medium-sized. CDR3 bases: TGCGCCAGCAGCCAGCGAGCGAACACTGAAGCTTTCTTT. This encodes CASSQRANTEAFF. J is TRBJ1-1 and V is TRBV4-1; D gene unclear. Trimming cost V 3 bases and J 1 base, with 6 bases left between them. Per the germline V gene, CDR1 is MGHRA and CDR2 is YSYEKL. This CDR3 contains 13 residues.

The rearrangement links TRBV5-1 to TRBJ2-7; D gene unclear. This CDR3 comprises 13 residues. Germline V lookup: CDR1 SGHRS, CDR2 YFSETQ. V dropped 1 base and J dropped 3 bases, with 8 bases sitting between them. The CDR3 here is CASSLRANYEQYF. The CDR3 nucleotides read TGCGCCAGCAGCTTGAGAGCGAACTACGAGCAGTACTTC.

The CDR3 DNA is TGTGCCTGGAGTGCTCCCGAGTTGTGGGGGCGAGAGACCCAGTACTTC. Residues: CAWSAPELWGRETQYF. The chain employs TRBV30 and TRBJ2-5; possible D gene TRBD1, 6 bases. CDR3 length: 16 amino acids. CDR1 and CDR2 (germline): GTSNPN, SVGIG (reference sequence). Trimming stripped 1 base from V and 4 bases from J, with 19 bases between. Supplemented by reference TRBV30 and TRBJ2-5, the full variable domain reads SQTIHQWPATLVQPVGSPLSLECTVEGTSNPNLYWYRQAAGRGLQLLFYSVGIGQISSEVPQNLSASRPQDRQFILSSKKLLLSDSGFYLCAWSAPELWGRETQYFGPGTRLLVL.

The CDR3 DNA reads TGTGCCAGCAGCTTCCGGGGCCTTGGCGGGAACACTGAAGCTTTCTTT. It encodes CASSFRGLGGNTEAFF. This chain connects TRBV14 to TRBJ1-1; possibly TRBD1 for D (5 bases). The germline V gene has CDR1 SGHDN and CDR2 FVKESK. The V end was cut by 5 bases, the J end by 1 base, with 17 bases between. The CDR3 has 16 amino acids.

The chain is built from TRBV29-1 and TRBJ2-1; possibly TRBD2 for D (6 bases). Germline CDR1 SQVTM, CDR2 ANQGSEA. There are 11 residues in the CDR3. V lost 5 bases and J lost 6, with 8 bases in between. CDR3 loop: CSVSGGNEQFF. In nucleotides, the CDR3 is TGCAGCGTTTCCGGGGGCAATGAGCAGTTCTTC.